This T cell receptor (beta chain) stems from a study of blood T cell repertoires in COVID-19. Overall study context: COVID-19 samples from acute and convalescent phases originated in the United States, Italy and Spain. Sources were T cells, B-cell-depleted T cells, or PBMCs; the material itself was cDNA or gDNA.

The germline V gene has CDR1 MNHEY and CDR2 SMNVEV (reference sequence). The CDR3 covers 13 residues. The trim removed 8 bases at V and 7 bases at J, leaving 1 base unmatched. Per the original methods: By means of reference gene primer amplification, nucleated cell counts were estimated. Measured with immunoSEQ multiplex PCR; TCRdb has only the in-frame clones, and not every one. The V and J calls and clone size come from that table; D and trimming were worked out from the DNA. The table has nearly 95,000 clones, roughly 84% seen once; the top ten hold roughly 4.5%. The receptor was derived from a woman over 75 with acute or convalescent COVID-19. The gene calls are TRBV27 and TRBJ2-1, with 14 bases identical to TRBD2. The sample comprised peripheral blood. CDR3 in amino acids: CASGLAGGNEQFF. The CDR3 region has the DNA TGTGCCAGCGGACTAGCGGGGGGAAATGAGCAGTTCTTC.